This entry describes one T cell receptor (beta chain). No antigen is known for it. The data were obtained in a study of T cell responses to AZD1222 COVID-19 vaccine. Points from the study as a whole: The CD4 TCRs associated with vaccination extended across spike and predominated at 160-218 and 743-854.

Assay used: immunoSEQ multiplex PCR; TCRdb lists only in-frame clones, some missing. The sample includes about 150,000 clones, around nine tenths of them seen just once. The CDR3 consists of 13 residues. V was clipped by 3 bases and J by 8 bases, with 8 bases between them. The germline V gene has CDR1 ENHRY and CDR2 SYGVKD. This receptor was identified in an adult who received the AZD1222 COVID-19 vaccine. The J gene is TRBJ1-6, the V gene TRBV10-3; D unclear. The starting material was peripheral blood, obtained 28 days after the second AZD1222 dose. The CDR3 sequence: CAISESTDSPLHF. The CDR3 DNA follows: TGTGCCATCAGTGAATCGACGGATTCACCCCTCCACTTT.